A single TCR beta chain is shown here with its context. The antigen is not known. From germline, CDR1 is MNHEY and CDR2 SVGAGI. The CDR3 is 15 residues long. V was shortened by 0 bases and J by 2 bases, with 9 bases between the two germline ends. The data derive from a study of CD8+CD57+ T cells in acquired aplastic anemia. Turning to the study itself: Sorted CD4+ and CD8+ cell DNA averaged roughly 3.2 ug.

Genomic DNA served as template for TCR beta VDJ and CDR3 profiling. TCRdb reprocessed the reads via MiXCR and lists one record per CDR3 protein. Of some 150,000 distinct CDR3 sequences listed, 40% to 55% were seen once; the top ten hold 0.85% to 1.3%. Broader study findings: CD8+ Simpson's diversity did not differ significantly between patients and controls.

Previously, flow cytometry had revealed CD8+CD57+ cell expansion in the patients chosen for sequencing. The enrolled patients all had severe acquired aplastic anemia. By the time of blood sampling, patients had still received no therapy. The specimen was sorted CD4+, CD8+, or CD8+CD57+ T cells (not recorded which) from PBMCs. The chain recombines TRBV6-5 with TRBJ2-3; D gene unclear. This TCR came from a human donor with aplastic anemia. CDR3 amino acids: CASSYSTHSTDTQYF. The CDR3 DNA reads TGTGCCAGCAGTTACTCGACGCATTCCACAGATACGCAGTATTTT.